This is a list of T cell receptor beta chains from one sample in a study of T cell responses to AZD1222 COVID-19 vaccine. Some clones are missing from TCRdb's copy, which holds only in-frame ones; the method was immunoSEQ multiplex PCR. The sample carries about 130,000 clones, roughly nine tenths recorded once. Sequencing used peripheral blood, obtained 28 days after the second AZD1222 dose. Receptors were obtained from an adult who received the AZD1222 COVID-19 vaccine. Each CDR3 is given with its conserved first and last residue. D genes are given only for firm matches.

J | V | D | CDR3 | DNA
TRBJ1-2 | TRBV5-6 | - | CASSDRYRLGYTF | TGTGCCAGCAGCGACAGGTATCGCCTTGGCTACACCTTC
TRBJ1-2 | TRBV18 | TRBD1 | CASSGTGNYGYTF | TGTGCCAGCTCAGGGACAGGGAACTATGGCTACACCTTC
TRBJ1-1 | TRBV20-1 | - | CSASRVMNTEAFF | TGCAGTGCTAGTAGGGTAATGAACACTGAAGCTTTCTTT
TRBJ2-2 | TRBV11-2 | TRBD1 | CASSSGTGGSFNTGELFF | TGTGCCAGCAGCTCCGGGACAGGGGGCTCTTTTAACACCGGGGAGCTGTTTTTT
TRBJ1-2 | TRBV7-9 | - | CASSLDINYGYTF | TGTGCCAGCAGCTTAGACATCAACTATGGCTACACCTTC
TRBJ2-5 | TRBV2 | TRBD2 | CASSYVAGGKGKTQYF | TGTGCCAGCAGTTATGTAGCGGGAGGGAAGGGGAAGACCCAGTACTTC
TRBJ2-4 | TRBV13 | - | CASSSRTSPTAKNIQYF | TGTGCCAGCAGCTCCCGAACGTCCCCAACGGCCAAAAACATTCAGTACTTC
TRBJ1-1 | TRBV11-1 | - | CASSLSNGGDTEAFF | TGTGCCAGCAGCTTATCCAACGGGGGGGACACTGAAGCTTTCTTT
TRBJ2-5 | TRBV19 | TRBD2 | CASSLSGGAWETQYF | TGTGCCAGTAGTTTAAGCGGGGGGGCCTGGGAGACCCAGTACTTC
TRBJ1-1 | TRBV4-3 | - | CASSQNGGGEVAFF | TGCGCCAGCAGCCAAAATGGCGGGGGCGAAGTCGCTTTCTTT